A selection of T cell receptor beta chains follows, all from one sample in a study of blood T cell repertoires in COVID-19. Clones were read by immunoSEQ multiplex PCR, and TCRdb kept only the in-frame ones, dropping some. The sample gives about 65,000 clones, over 70% of which show up once; 25% to 35% is in the top ten. Sequencing was done on a sample of peripheral blood. The source of these receptors is a human donor in a cohort sampled during active COVID-19. Both conserved end residues are part of each CDR3. The order of the fields is D gene, V gene, J gene, clone size, CDR3 DNA, CDR3 protein. D genes are given only for firm matches. Clone size is shown for a subset of rows, as once, few, many or a class of expanded clone.

TRBD1	TRBV2	TRBJ1-4	NA	TGTGCCAGCAGTTACAGGGGAGGAACTAATGAAAAACTGTTTTTT	CASSYRGGTNEKLFF
NA	TRBV2	TRBJ1-4	NA	TGTGCCAGCAGTGAAGCGTGGCATGAAAAACTGTTTTTT	CASSEAWHEKLFF
NA	TRBV4-1	TRBJ1-1	NA	TGCGCCAGCAGCCAAGATCTTCGGTCCGCATCTGAAGCTTTCTTT	CASSQDLRSASEAFF
TRBD2	TRBV5-1	TRBJ2-5	NA	TGCGCCAGCAGCTTGAGCGGGAGAGTTTTAGGGGAGACCCAGTACTTC	CASSLSGRVLGETQYF
TRBD1	TRBV5-1	TRBJ1-6	few	TGCGCCAGCAGCTCGGGACAGGCGACCTTTAGGGATTCACCCCTCCACTTT	CASSSGQATFRDSPLHF
TRBD1	TRBV6-1	TRBJ1-6	once	TGTGCCAGCAGTGAACGACAGGGTGGAGAATCACCCCTCCACTTT	CASSERQGGESPLHF
NA	TRBV28	TRBJ2-7	once	TGTGCCAGCTCCCAAGGAGGTTTCGGGCAGTACTTC	CASSQGGFGQYF
TRBD2	TRBV4-3	TRBJ2-7	NA	TGCGCCAGCAGCCAAGTTAAAGGCCTAGCGGACACCTACGAGCAGTACTTC	CASSQVKGLADTYEQYF
NA	TRBV4-1	TRBJ2-7	NA	TGCGCCAGCAGCCAAGCACCAGACTCTTCCTACGAGCAGTACTTC	CASSQAPDSSYEQYF
NA	TRBV21-1	TRBJ1-1	NA	TGTGCCAGCAGCAAAATCCAGGGACAGGGATGTGACACTGAAGCTTTCTTT	CASSKIQGQGCDTEAFF
NA	TRBV3-1/TRBV3-2	TRBJ2-7	NA	TGTGCCAGCAGAGCCTGGAGGGGGGGGCGCTACGAGCAGTACTTC	CASRAWRGGRYEQYF
TRBD2	TRBV19	TRBJ2-3	NA	TGTGCCAGTAATGACCCGGGAGGGAGGACAGATACGCAGTATTTT	CASNDPGGRTDTQYF
TRBD2	TRBV5-5	TRBJ2-1	NA	TGTGCCAGCAGTCCACTAGCGGGGGGGTACAATGAGCAGTTCTTC	CASSPLAGGYNEQFF
TRBD2	TRBV28	TRBJ2-1	once	TGTGCCAGCAGTTTATATGGGGGGACTAGCGGGCCCAACAATGAGCAGTTCTTC	CASSLYGGTSGPNNEQFF
TRBD1	TRBV6-1	TRBJ2-5	few	TGTGCCAGCAGTGATCAAACAGGGGGCGCGGGAGAGACCCAGTACTTC	CASSDQTGGAGETQYF
NA	TRBV21-1	TRBJ2-7	NA	TGTGCCAGCAGCAAAGTTCCAGCCTACGAGCAGTACTTC	CASSKVPAYEQYF
NA	TRBV5-8	TRBJ1-1	NA	TGTGCCAGCATACAGGAACTGAACACTGAAGCTTTCTTT	CASIQELNTEAFF
TRBD1	TRBV6-2/TRBV6-3	TRBJ1-1	many	TGTGCCAGCAGTTACCCCGGACAGGGGGCGCGTGAAGCTTTCTTT	CASSYPGQGAREAFF
TRBD2	TRBV12-3/TRBV12-4	TRBJ2-1	few	TGTGCCAGCAGTCCCGGACTAGCGAATGAGCAGTTCTTC	CASSPGLANEQFF
TRBD1	TRBV4-1	TRBJ1-2	few	TGCGCCAGCAGCCAACCGGGGACAGGGGGCTTTGGCTACACCTTC	CASSQPGTGGFGYTF
NA	TRBV25-1	TRBJ1-1	NA	TGTGCCAGCAGTGAAGTCGGGGGGCGCAGGACTGAAGCTTTCTTT	CASSEVGGRRTEAFF
TRBD1	TRBV11-2	TRBJ2-7	NA	TGTGCCAGCAGCCCCCGTTGGGGACAGATTTACGAGCAGTACTTC	CASSPRWGQIYEQYF
NA	TRBV9	TRBJ1-3	NA	TGTGCCAGCAGCGTAAGCTCGTGGGCAGGGGAAGACACCATATATTTT	CASSVSSWAGEDTIYF
TRBD1	TRBV5-1	TRBJ1-2	NA	TGCGCCAGCAGCTTGGTCCGGACAGGGGGAGGCTACACCTTC	CASSLVRTGGGYTF
TRBD1	TRBV7-3	TRBJ2-1	once	TGTGCCAGCAGCTTGCTCGACAGGGCGCCTTACAATGAGCAGTTCTTC	CASSLLDRAPYNEQFF
NA	TRBV2	TRBJ2-5	NA	TGTGCCAGCATGGGAGGAGCCCAAGAGACCCAGTACTTC	CASMGGAQETQYF
NA	TRBV5-5	TRBJ2-7	NA	TGTGCCAGCAGCTTGGTTTCGGGAGAGGTCCCTTACGAGCAGTACTTC	CASSLVSGEVPYEQYF
NA	TRBV5-4	TRBJ1-1	NA	TGTGCCAGCAGCTTGAATGCGGCCCGGAACACTGAAGCTTTCTTT	CASSLNAARNTEAFF
TRBD2	TRBV7-9	TRBJ2-2	NA	TGTGCCAGCAGCCCGGGACTAGCGGGGGGAACCGGGGAGCTGTTTTTT	CASSPGLAGGTGELFF
TRBD1	TRBV15	TRBJ2-7	NA	TGTGCCACCAGCAGAGCGGACAGGGGCTTCTATTACGAGCAGTACTTC	CATSRADRGFYYEQYF
NA	TRBV2	TRBJ2-3	once	TGTGCCAGCAAAGGGGGAGTGTCAGATACGCAGTATTTT	CASKGGVSDTQYF
NA	TRBV2	TRBJ2-3	NA	TGTGCCAGCAGGTACGCTGCGAATACGCAGTATTTT	CASRYAANTQYF
NA	TRBV28	TRBJ2-2	NA	TGTGCCAGCAGTCAAATAGAGACATTGGTCGGGGAGCTGTTTTTT	CASSQIETLVGELFF
TRBD1	TRBV5-5	TRBJ2-1	NA	TGTGCCAGCAGCTTAGACAGGGGTAGGCATGAGCAGTTCTTC	CASSLDRGRHEQFF